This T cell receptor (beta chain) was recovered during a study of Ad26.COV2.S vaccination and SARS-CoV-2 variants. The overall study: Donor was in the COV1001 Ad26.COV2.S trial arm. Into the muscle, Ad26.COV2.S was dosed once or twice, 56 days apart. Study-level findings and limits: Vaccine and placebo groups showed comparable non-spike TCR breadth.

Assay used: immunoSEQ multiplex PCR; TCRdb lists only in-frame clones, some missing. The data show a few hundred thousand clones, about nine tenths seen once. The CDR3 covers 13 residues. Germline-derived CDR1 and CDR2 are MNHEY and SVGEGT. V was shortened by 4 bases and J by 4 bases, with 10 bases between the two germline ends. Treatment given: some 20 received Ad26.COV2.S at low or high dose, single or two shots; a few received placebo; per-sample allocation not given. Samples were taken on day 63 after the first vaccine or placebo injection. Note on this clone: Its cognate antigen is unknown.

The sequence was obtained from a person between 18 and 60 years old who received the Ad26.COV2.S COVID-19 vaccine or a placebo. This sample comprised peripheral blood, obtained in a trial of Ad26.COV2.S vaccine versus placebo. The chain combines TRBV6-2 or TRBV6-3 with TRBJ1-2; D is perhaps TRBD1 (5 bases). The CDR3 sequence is CASSWDASYGYTF. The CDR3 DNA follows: TGTGCCAGCAGTTGGGACGCGTCCTATGGCTACACCTTC.